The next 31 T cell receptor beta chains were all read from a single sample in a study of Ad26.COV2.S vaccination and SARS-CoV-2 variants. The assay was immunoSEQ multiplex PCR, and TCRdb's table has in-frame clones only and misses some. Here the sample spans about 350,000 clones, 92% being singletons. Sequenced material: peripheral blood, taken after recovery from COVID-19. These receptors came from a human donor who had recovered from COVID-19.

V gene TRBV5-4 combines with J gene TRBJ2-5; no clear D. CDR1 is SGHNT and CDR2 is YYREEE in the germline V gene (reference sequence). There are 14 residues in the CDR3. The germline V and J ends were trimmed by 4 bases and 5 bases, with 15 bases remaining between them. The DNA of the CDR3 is TGTGCCAGCAGCCTAAGTCTAGGAGCTGAGACCCAGTACTTC. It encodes CASSLSLGAETQYF.

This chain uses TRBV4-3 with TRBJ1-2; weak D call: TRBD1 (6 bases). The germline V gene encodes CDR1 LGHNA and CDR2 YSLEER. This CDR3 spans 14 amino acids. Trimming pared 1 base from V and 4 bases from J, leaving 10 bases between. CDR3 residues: CASSQGQELYGYTF. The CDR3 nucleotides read TGCGCCAGCAGCCAAGGACAGGAACTCTATGGCTACACCTTC.

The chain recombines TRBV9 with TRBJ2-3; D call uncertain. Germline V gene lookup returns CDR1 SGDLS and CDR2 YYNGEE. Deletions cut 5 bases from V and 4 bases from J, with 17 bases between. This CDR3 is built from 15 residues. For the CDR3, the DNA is TGTGCCAGCAGGCCACCGAAGGGTTTTGCAGATACGCAGTATTTT. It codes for CASRPPKGFADTQYF. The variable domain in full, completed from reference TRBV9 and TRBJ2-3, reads DSGVTQTPKHLITATGQRVTLRCSPRSGDLSVYWYQQSLDQGLQFLIQYYNGEERAKGNILERFSAQQFPDLHSELNLSSLELGDSALYFCASRPPKGFADTQYFGPGTRLTVL.

CDR3 amino acids: CASSTGAGPYTEAFF. CDR3 nucleotide sequence: TGTGCCAGCAGCACCGGTGCGGGCCCATACACTGAAGCTTTCTTT. The chain carries TRBV7-6 and TRBJ1-1; unclear D gene. Per the germline V gene, CDR1 is SGHVS and CDR2 is FNYEAQ. V lost 5 bases to trimming and J lost 3 bases, with 16 bases between them. This CDR3 has 15 amino acids.

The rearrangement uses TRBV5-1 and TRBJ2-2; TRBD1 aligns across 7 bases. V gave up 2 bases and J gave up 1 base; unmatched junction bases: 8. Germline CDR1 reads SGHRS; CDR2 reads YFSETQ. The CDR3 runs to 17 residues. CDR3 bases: TGCGCCAGCAGCTTACAGGGGCGCACCCTGAACACCGGGGAGCTGTTTTTT. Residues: CASSLQGRTLNTGELFF.

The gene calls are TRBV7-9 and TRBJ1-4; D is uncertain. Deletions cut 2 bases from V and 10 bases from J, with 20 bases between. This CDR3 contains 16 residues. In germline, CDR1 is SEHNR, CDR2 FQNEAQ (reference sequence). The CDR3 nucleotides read TGTGCCAGCAGCTTAAACGTGGGCCCGGTGGTGCCAAAACTGTTTTTT. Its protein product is CASSLNVGPVVPKLFF.

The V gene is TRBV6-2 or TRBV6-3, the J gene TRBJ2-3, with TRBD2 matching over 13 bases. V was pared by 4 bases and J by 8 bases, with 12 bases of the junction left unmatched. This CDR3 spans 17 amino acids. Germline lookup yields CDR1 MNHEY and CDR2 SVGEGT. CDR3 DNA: TGTGCCAGCAGTTCGCCGGGACTAGCGGGGCCCGCCAGTACGCAGTATTTT. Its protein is CASSSPGLAGPASTQYF.

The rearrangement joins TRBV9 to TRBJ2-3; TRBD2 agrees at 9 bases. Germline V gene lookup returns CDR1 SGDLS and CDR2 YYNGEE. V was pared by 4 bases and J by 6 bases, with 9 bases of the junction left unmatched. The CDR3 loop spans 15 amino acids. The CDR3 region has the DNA TGTGCCAGCAGCCCATTGGCGGGGGGGCAGGATACGCAGTATTTT. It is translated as CASSPLAGGQDTQYF.

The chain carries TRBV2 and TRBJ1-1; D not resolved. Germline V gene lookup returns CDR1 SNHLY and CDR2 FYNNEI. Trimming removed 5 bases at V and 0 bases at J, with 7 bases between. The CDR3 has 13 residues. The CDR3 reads CASSTTVNTEAFF. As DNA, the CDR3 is TGTGCCAGCAGTACTACAGTGAACACTGAAGCTTTCTTT.

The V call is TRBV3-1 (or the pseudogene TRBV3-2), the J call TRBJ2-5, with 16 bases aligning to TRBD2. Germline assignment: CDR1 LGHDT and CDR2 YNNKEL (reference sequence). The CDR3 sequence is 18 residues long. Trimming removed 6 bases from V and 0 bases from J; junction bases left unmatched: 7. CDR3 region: CASRRKGLAGGYQETQYF. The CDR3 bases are TGTGCCAGCAGACGCAAGGGACTAGCGGGGGGGTACCAAGAGACCCAGTACTTC.

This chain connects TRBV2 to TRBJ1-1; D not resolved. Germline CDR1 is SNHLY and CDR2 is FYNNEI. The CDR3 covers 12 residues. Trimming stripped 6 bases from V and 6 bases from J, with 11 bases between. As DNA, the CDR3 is TGTGCCAGCAGGGAGTCGGGTCCTGAAGCTTTCTTT. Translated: CASRESGPEAFF.

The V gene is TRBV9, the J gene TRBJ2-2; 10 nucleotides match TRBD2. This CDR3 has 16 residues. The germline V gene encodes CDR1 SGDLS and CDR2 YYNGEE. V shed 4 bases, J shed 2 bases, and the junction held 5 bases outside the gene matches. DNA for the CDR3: TGTGCCAGCAGCCCGAGCGGGGGGGCTAACACCGGGGAGCTGTTTTTT. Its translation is CASSPSGGANTGELFF. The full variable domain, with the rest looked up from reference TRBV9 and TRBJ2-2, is DSGVTQTPKHLITATGQRVTLRCSPRSGDLSVYWYQQSLDQGLQFLIQYYNGEERAKGNILERFSAQQFPDLHSELNLSSLELGDSALYFCASSPSGGANTGELFFGEGSRLTVL.

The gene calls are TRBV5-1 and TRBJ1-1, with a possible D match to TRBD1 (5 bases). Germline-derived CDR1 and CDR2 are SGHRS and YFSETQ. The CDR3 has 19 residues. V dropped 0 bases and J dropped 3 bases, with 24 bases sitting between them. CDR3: CASSLESWGDSYLDTEAFF. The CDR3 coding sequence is TGCGCCAGCAGCTTGGAGAGTTGGGGGGACTCATATTTGGACACTGAAGCTTTCTTT. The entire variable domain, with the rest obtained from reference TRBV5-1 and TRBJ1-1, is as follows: KAGVTQTPRYLIKTRGQQVTLSCSPISGHRSVSWYQQTPGQGLQFLFEYFSETQRNKGNFPGRFSGRQFSNSRSEMNVSTLELGDSALYLCASSLESWGDSYLDTEAFFGQGTRLTVV.

DNA for the CDR3: TGCGCCAGCAGTCAATGGGATGATACGCAGTATTTT. Protein product: CASSQWDDTQYF. The chain couples TRBV23-1 to TRBJ2-3, with no clear D. TRBV23-1 is reported as an ORF; its role is uncertain. Trimming took 1 base from V and 6 from J, leaving 5 bases between them. There are 12 residues in the CDR3.

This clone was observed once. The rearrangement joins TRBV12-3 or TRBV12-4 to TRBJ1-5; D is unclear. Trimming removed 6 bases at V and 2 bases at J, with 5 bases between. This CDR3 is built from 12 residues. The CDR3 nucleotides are TGTGCCAGCAGGTGGGGCAATCAGCCCCAGCATTTT. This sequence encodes CASRWGNQPQHF.

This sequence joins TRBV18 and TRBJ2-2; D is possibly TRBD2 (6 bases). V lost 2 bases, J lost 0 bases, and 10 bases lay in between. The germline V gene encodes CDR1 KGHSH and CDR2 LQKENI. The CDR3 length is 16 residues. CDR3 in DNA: TGTGCCAGCTCACCAGGGGCGGGATCGAACACCGGGGAGCTGTTTTTT. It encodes CASSPGAGSNTGELFF. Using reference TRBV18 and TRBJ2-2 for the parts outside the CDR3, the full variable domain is NAGVMQNPRHLVRRRGQEARLRCSPMKGHSHVYWYRQLPEEGLKFMVYLQKENIIDESGMPKERFSAEFPKEGPSILRIQQVVRGDSAAYFCASSPGAGSNTGELFFGEGSRLTVL.

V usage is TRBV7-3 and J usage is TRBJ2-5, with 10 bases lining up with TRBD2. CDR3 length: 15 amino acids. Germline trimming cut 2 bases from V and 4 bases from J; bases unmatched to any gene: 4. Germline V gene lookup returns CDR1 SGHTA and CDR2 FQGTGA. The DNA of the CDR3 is TGTGCCAGCAGCTTAGGACTAGCGGATGGAGAGACCCAGTACTTC. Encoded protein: CASSLGLADGETQYF.

In DNA form, the CDR3 reads TGTGCCAGCAGTTCCGAAAAACAAATAGAGACCCAGTACTTC. Protein: CASSSEKQIETQYF. V gene TRBV27 combines with J gene TRBJ2-5; D not resolved. This CDR3 is built from 14 residues. The ends were cut back, 4 bases at V and 4 bases at J, with 13 bases in the middle. CDR1 MNHEY and CDR2 SMNVEV come from the germline V gene (reference sequence).

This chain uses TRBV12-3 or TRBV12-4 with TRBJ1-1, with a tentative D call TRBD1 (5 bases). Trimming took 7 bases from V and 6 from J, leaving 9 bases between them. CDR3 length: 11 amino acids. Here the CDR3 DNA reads TGTGCCAGCACCGGAGGGGCTGAAGCTTTCTTT. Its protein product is CASTGGAEAFF.

In DNA, the CDR3 is TGCGCCAGCAGCCCCGGGACTAGCTATAGAGATACGCAGTATTTT. It is translated as CASSPGTSYRDTQYF. This chain connects TRBV5-1 to TRBJ2-3; 9 bases are shared with TRBD2. Per the germline V gene, CDR1 is SGHRS and CDR2 is YFSETQ. V dropped 4 bases and J dropped 5; count of bases not matched to a gene: 8. The CDR3 is made up of 15 amino acids.

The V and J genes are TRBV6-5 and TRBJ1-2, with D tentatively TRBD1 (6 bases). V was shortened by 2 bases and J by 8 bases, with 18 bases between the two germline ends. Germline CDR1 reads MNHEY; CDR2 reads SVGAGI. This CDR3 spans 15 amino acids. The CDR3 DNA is TGTGCCAGCAGTTACCGGGGGGGCGGTGCGGAGGGCTACACCTTC. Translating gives CASSYRGGGAEGYTF.

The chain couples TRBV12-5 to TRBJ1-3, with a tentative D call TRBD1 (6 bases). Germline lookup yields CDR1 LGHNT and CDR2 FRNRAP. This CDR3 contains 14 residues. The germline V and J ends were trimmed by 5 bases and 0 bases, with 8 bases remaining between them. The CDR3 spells CASGPQGSGNTIYF. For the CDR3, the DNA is TGTGCTAGTGGTCCACAGGGCTCTGGAAACACCATATATTTT.

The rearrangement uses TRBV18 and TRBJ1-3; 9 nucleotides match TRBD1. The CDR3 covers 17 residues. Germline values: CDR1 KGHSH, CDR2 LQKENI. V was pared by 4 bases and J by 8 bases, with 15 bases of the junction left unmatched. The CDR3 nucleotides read TGTGCCAGCTCACTCAATCTCCGGGACAGGGTTCGAGACACCATATATTTT. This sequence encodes CASSLNLRDRVRDTIYF. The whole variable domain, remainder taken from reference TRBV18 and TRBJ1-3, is NAGVMQNPRHLVRRRGQEARLRCSPMKGHSHVYWYRQLPEEGLKFMVYLQKENIIDESGMPKERFSAEFPKEGPSILRIQQVVRGDSAAYFCASSLNLRDRVRDTIYFGEGSWLTVV.

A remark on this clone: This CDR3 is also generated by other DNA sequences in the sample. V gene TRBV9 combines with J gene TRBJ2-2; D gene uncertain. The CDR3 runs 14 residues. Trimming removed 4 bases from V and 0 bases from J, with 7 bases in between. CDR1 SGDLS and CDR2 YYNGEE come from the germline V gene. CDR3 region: CASSPRPNTGELFF. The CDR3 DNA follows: TGTGCCAGCAGCCCGCGACCGAACACCGGGGAGCTGTTTTTT. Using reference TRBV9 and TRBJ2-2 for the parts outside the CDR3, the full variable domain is DSGVTQTPKHLITATGQRVTLRCSPRSGDLSVYWYQQSLDQGLQFLIQYYNGEERAKGNILERFSAQQFPDLHSELNLSSLELGDSALYFCASSPRPNTGELFFGEGSRLTVL.

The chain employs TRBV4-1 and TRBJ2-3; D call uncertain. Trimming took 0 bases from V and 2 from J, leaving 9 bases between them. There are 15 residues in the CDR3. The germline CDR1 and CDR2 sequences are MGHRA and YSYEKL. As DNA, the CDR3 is TGCGCCAGCAGCCAAGAAGAACAGCCCACAGATACGCAGTATTTT. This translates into CASSQEEQPTDTQYF.

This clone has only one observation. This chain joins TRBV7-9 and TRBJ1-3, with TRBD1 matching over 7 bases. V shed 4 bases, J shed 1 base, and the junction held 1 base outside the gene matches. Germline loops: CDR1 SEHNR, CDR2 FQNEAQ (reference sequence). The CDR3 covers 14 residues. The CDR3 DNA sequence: TGTGCCAGCAGCTCGACAGGGTCTGGAAACACCATATATTTT. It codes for CASSSTGSGNTIYF. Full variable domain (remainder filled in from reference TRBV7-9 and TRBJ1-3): DTGVSQNPRHKITKRGQNVTFRCDPISEHNRLYWYRQTLGQGPEFLTYFQNEAQLEKSRLLSDRFSAERPKGSFSTLEIQRTEQGDSAMYLCASSSTGSGNTIYFGEGSWLTVV.

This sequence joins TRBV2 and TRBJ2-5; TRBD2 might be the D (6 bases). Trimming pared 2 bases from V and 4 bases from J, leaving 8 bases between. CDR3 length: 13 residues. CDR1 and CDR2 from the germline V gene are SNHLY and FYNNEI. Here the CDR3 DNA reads TGTGCCAGCAGTGAATGGAGGGGAGAGACCCAGTACTTC. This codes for CASSEWRGETQYF.

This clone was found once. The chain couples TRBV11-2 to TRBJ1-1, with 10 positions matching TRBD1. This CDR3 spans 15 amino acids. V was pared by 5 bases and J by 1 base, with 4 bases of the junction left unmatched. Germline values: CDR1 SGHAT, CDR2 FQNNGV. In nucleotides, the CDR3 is TGTGCCAGCAGCCAGTGGACAGGGGGGAACACTGAAGCTTTCTTT. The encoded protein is CASSQWTGGNTEAFF.

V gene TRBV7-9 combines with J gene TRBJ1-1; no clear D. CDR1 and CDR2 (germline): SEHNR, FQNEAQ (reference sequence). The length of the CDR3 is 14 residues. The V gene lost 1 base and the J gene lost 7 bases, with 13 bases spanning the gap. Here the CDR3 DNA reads TGTGCCAGCAGCTTAGTTCTACAATCTGGTGAAGCTTTCTTT. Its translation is CASSLVLQSGEAFF.

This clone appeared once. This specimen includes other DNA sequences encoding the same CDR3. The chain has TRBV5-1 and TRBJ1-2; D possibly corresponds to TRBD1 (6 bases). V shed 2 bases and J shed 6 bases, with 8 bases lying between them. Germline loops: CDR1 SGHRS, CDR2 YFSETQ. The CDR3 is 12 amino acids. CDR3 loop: CASSLAGDGYTF. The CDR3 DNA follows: TGCGCCAGCAGCTTAGCAGGGGATGGCTACACCTTC.

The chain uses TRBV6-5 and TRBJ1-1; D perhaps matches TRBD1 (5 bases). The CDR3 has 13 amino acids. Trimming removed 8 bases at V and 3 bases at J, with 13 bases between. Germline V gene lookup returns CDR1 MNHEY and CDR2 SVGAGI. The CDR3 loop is CASVQGVHTEAFF. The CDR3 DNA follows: TGTGCCAGCGTCCAGGGCGTCCACACTGAAGCTTTCTTT.